The source of this TCR beta chain is a study of cytomegalovirus exposure and HLA in healthy donors. Broader study findings: It was 150 to 200 TCR beta chains that were listed as cytomegalovirus-associated. It was assumed in the presence/absence analyses that sequencing depth was roughly uniform across donors.

This CDR3 comprises 13 residues. The ends lost 5 bases at V and 9 bases at J; junction bases unmatched: 4. CDR1 and CDR2 from the germline V gene are SGHDT and YYEEEE. The PCR made use of 60 Vbeta and 13 Jbeta primers. The data were produced by immunoSEQ multiplex PCR, yet TCRdb's version contains in-frame clones alone and is incomplete. The sample lists approximately 150,000 clones, 80% occurring once. This clone was picked up one time. Its matching antigen is unknown. The V and J genes are TRBV5-6 and TRBJ1-6, with TRBD1 matching over 8 bases. This clonotype was obtained from a human donor in good health. Sequenced sample: PBMCs. CDR3 bases: TGTGCCAGCAGAAGACAGGGGTCTTCACCCCTCCACTTT. This translates into CASRRQGSSPLHF. The variable domain in full, with the rest retrieved from reference TRBV5-6 and TRBJ1-6, is DAGVTQSPTHLIKTRGQQVTLRCSPKSGHDTVSWYQQALGQGPQFIFQYYEEEERQRGNFPDRFSGHQFPNYSSELNVNALLLGDSALYLCASRRQGSSPLHFGNGTRLTVT.